Listed below are T cell receptor beta chains from one sample, sequenced in a study of shared clonotypes between healthy human individuals. Clones were read by immunoSEQ multiplex PCR, and TCRdb kept only the in-frame ones, dropping some. The table shows roughly 550,000 clones, with around 95% occurring only once. Sample: naive CD8+ T cells sorted from blood. Source of these receptors: a woman under 40 in good health. Both conserved end residues are part of each CDR3. The D gene is left open where the match is weak. Size values are once, few and many counts, or a class for expanded clones, and some rows have none.

j_call | d_call | clone_size | v_call | cdr3_aa | cdr3_nt
TRBJ1-1 | NA | NA | TRBV6-1 | CASGLRGTENTEAFF | TGTGCCAGCGGACTCCGGGGGACTGAGAACACTGAAGCTTTCTTT
TRBJ2-5 | NA | NA | TRBV27 | CASSLFRGAETQYF | TGTGCCAGCAGTTTGTTTAGGGGCGCGGAGACCCAGTACTTC
TRBJ2-7 | TRBD1 | NA | TRBV5-7 | CASSLSGQVYEQYF | TGTGCCAGCAGCTTGTCGGGACAGGTCTACGAGCAGTACTTC
TRBJ2-5 | NA | NA | TRBV7-7 | CASSLRPGETQYF | TGTGCCAGCAGCTTAAGGCCGGGGGAGACCCAGTACTTC
TRBJ2-7 | NA | NA | TRBV27 | CASSLGHPWEQYF | TGTGCCAGCAGTTTAGGGCACCCCTGGGAGCAGTACTTC
TRBJ2-7 | NA | NA | TRBV30 | CALTAGTGFYEQYF | TGTGCCTTAACCGCCGGGACTGGGTTCTACGAGCAGTACTTC
TRBJ2-5 | NA | once | TRBV10-2 | CASSEFRTQQETQYF | TGCGCCAGCAGTGAATTCCGGACTCAACAAGAGACCCAGTACTTC
TRBJ2-4 | NA | NA | TRBV28 | CASSYGDPKNIQYF | TGTGCCAGCAGTTATGGAGATCCCAAAAACATTCAGTACTTC
TRBJ2-7 | TRBD2 | NA | TRBV10-2 | CASSESTSGAYEQYF | TGCGCCAGCAGTGAGTCGACTAGCGGAGCCTACGAGCAGTACTTC
TRBJ1-1 | NA | NA | TRBV27 | CASGGWMNTEAFF | TGTGCCAGCGGGGGCTGGATGAACACTGAAGCTTTCTTT
TRBJ1-2 | TRBD1 | once | TRBV29-1 | CSVWTGANYGYTF | TGCAGCGTTTGGACAGGAGCTAACTATGGCTACACCTTC
TRBJ1-5 | NA | NA | TRBV4-1 | CASSQEGPGYDQPQHF | TGCGCCAGCAGCCAAGAAGGGCCAGGGTATGATCAGCCCCAGCATTTT
TRBJ2-7 | NA | NA | TRBV4-1 | CASSQVVRVVSEQYF | TGCGCCAGCAGCCAAGTGGTTCGAGTTGTATCCGAGCAGTACTTC
TRBJ2-5 | NA | NA | TRBV27 | CASRLGAAETQYF | TGTGCCAGCAGGTTGGGGGCTGCGGAGACCCAGTACTTC
TRBJ2-7 | TRBD1 | NA | TRBV4-1 | CASSHGQGVYEQYF | TGCGCCAGCAGCCACGGACAGGGGGTGTACGAGCAGTACTTC
TRBJ2-5 | NA | NA | TRBV30 | CAWSVLSQTKETQYF | TGTGCCTGGAGTGTACTGTCTCAGACAAAAGAGACCCAGTACTTC
TRBJ2-7 | NA | NA | TRBV4-1 | CASSQDQHRELEQYF | TGCGCCAGCAGCCAAGATCAACACAGGGAACTCGAGCAGTACTTC
TRBJ2-7 | NA | NA | TRBV7-8 | CASSFGRPGEQYF | TGTGCCAGCAGCTTCGGCCGACCCGGCGAGCAGTACTTC
TRBJ2-5 | TRBD2 | NA | TRBV2 | CASSETSGKETQYF | TGTGCCAGCAGTGAAACTAGCGGTAAAGAGACCCAGTACTTC
TRBJ2-1 | NA | NA | TRBV19 | CASSRIPDNEQFF | TGTGCCAGTAGTCGTATCCCCGACAATGAGCAGTTCTTC
TRBJ2-1 | TRBD2 | NA | TRBV10-3 | CAISEPWTSGGNEQFF | TGTGCCATCAGTGAGCCCTGGACTAGCGGGGGGAATGAGCAGTTCTTC
TRBJ2-1 | TRBD1 | NA | TRBV19 | CASSMLQGAYNEQFF | TGTGCCAGTAGTATGCTTCAGGGGGCCTACAATGAGCAGTTCTTC
TRBJ2-7 | TRBD2 | NA | TRBV30 | CAWRTTSAYSYEQYF | TGTGCCTGGAGAACCACTAGCGCCTATTCCTACGAGCAGTACTTC
TRBJ2-1 | TRBD2 | NA | TRBV4-2 | CASSQDSGRVGEQFF | TGTGCCAGCAGCCAAGATAGCGGGAGGGTCGGTGAGCAGTTCTTC
TRBJ1-1 | TRBD1 | NA | TRBV10-3 | CAISHAQGGNTEAFF | TGTGCCATCAGTCATGCACAGGGGGGCAACACTGAAGCTTTCTTT
TRBJ1-3 | NA | NA | TRBV29-1 | CSVELYNGGNTIYF | TGCAGCGTTGAACTGTACAACGGAGGAAACACCATATATTTT
TRBJ2-5 | NA | NA | TRBV25-1 | CASSDSGSWETQYF | TGTGCCAGCAGTGATTCAGGGTCCTGGGAGACCCAGTACTTC
TRBJ2-3 | TRBD1 | NA | TRBV15 | CATSKGTASSTDTQYF | TGTGCCACCAGCAAGGGGACAGCGTCTAGCACAGATACGCAGTATTTT
TRBJ1-1 | NA | NA | TRBV7-8 | CASSLRGKAFF | TGTGCCAGCAGCTTACGGGGAAAAGCTTTCTTT
TRBJ1-4 | TRBD1 | NA | TRBV5-4 | CASSRQGATNEKLFF | TGTGCCAGCAGCAGACAGGGGGCAACTAATGAAAAACTGTTTTTT
TRBJ2-1 | NA | NA | TRBV6-5 | CASSPGTPAYNEQFF | TGTGCCAGCAGCCCCGGGACTCCCGCCTACAATGAGCAGTTCTTC
TRBJ2-7 | TRBD1 | NA | TRBV2 | CASSVGQGVYYEQYF | TGTGCCAGCAGTGTCGGGCAGGGGGTTTACTACGAGCAGTACTTC
TRBJ2-7 | NA | NA | TRBV10-3 | CAISEDEPYEQYF | TGTGCCATCAGTGAAGACGAGCCCTACGAGCAGTACTTC
TRBJ2-7 | NA | NA | TRBV11-2 | CASRVPGSSYEQYF | TGTGCCAGCCGGGTTCCGGGAAGCTCCTACGAGCAGTACTTC
TRBJ1-5 | NA | NA | TRBV5-1 | CASRLATGLNQPQHF | TGCGCCAGCAGACTTGCGACCGGGCTCAATCAGCCCCAGCATTTT
TRBJ2-7 | TRBD1 | NA | TRBV7-9 | CASSLPLTGDYEQYF | TGTGCCAGCAGCCTCCCCCTGACAGGGGACTACGAGCAGTACTTC
TRBJ2-3 | NA | NA | TRBV7-6 | CASSSPLGASNTQYF | TGTGCCAGCAGCTCCCCTTTGGGGGCGTCAAATACGCAGTATTTT
TRBJ1-2 | NA | NA | TRBV19 | CASSPRDIGGYTF | TGTGCCAGTAGCCCCCGGGACATTGGAGGCTACACCTTC
TRBJ1-5 | NA | once | TRBV5-5 | CASGEGDQPQHF | TGTGCCAGCGGGGAGGGGGACCAGCCCCAGCATTTT
TRBJ1-5 | NA | NA | TRBV28 | CASSLFFLAQGGDSNQPQHF | TGTGCCAGCAGTTTATTCTTTCTCGCCCAAGGAGGGGATAGCAATCAGCCCCAGCATTTT
TRBJ2-7 | NA | NA | TRBV11-2 | CASSLTGVPYEQYF | TGTGCCAGCAGCTTAACTGGAGTACCCTACGAGCAGTACTTC
TRBJ1-2 | NA | NA | TRBV25-1 | CASSEFLGDGYTF | TGTGCCAGCAGTGAGTTTCTGGGGGACGGCTACACCTTC
TRBJ1-3 | NA | NA | TRBV14 | CASSQGDTLSGNTIYF | TGTGCCAGCAGCCAAGGGGACACCCTCTCTGGAAACACCATATATTTT
TRBJ1-5 | TRBD1 | few | TRBV2 | CASNNRGSQPQHF | TGTGCCAGCAACAACAGGGGAAGTCAGCCCCAGCATTTT
TRBJ2-7 | TRBD1 | NA | TRBV6-5 | CASRITGTGSYEQYF | TGTGCCAGCAGGATTACCGGGACAGGGTCCTACGAGCAGTACTTC
TRBJ2-6 | NA | NA | TRBV7-5 | CARRTPCRQSRANVLTF | TGTGCCAGAAGAACACCCTGTAGACAAAGTCGGGCCAACGTCCTGACTTTC
TRBJ1-4 | NA | NA | TRBV7-9 | CASSLRGQQEKLFF | TGTGCCAGCAGCTTACGGGGACAACAAGAAAAACTGTTTTTT
TRBJ1-1 | NA | few | TRBV7-9 | CASSKGRPVGENTEAFF | TGTGCCAGCAGCAAAGGACGGCCCGTCGGAGAGAACACTGAAGCTTTCTTT
TRBJ2-1 | NA | NA | TRBV13 | CASSLDLGSSYNEQFF | TGTGCCAGCAGCTTAGACCTAGGGAGCTCCTACAATGAGCAGTTCTTC
TRBJ2-7 | NA | NA | TRBV5-6 | CASSYDGYEQYF | TGTGCCAGCAGCTACGACGGCTACGAGCAGTACTTC
TRBJ2-3 | TRBD2 | NA | TRBV30 | CAWSVLWASGRKDTQYF | TGTGCCTGGAGTGTACTTTGGGCTAGCGGGCGTAAAGATACGCAGTATTTT
TRBJ2-1 | NA | NA | TRBV6-5 | CASSPGGFGSDEQFF | TGTGCCAGCAGCCCCGGGGGCTTTGGGTCGGATGAGCAGTTCTTC